The rows below give T cell receptor beta chains drawn from one sample of a study of T cells in Graves' hyperthyroidism and ophthalmopathy. One entry per CDR3 protein results from TCRdb running MiXCR on the multiplex PCR reads. Of 300,000 to 350,000 distinct CDR3 sequences in the sample, around 23% are singletons; the top ten hold around half. The sequenced sample was blood. These receptors originate from a woman aged 50 to 60 with Graves' hyperthyroidism. CDR3s leave out the opening cysteine and the closing phenylalanine or tryptophan. Rows give clone size only sometimes, using once, few, many, or a class for an expanded clone.

>-|9|TRBJ2-5|TRBV29-1
SVGGSEGTN
>many|14|TRBJ2-3|TRBV28
ASSRSGHRRADTQY
>-|14|TRBJ1-2|TRBV25-1
ASSEPGTGRNYGYT
>-|13|TRBJ2-5|TRBV3-1
ASSQDGTSGGTQY
>many|10|TRBJ1-1|TRBV30
AWTSPGPEAF
>many|13|TRBJ2-1|TRBV30
AWSVPDRGYNEQF
>-|14|TRBJ2-3|TRBV6-4
ASSDSNRAGGRPQY
>many|9|TRBJ1-1|TRBV2
ASSEGFEAF
>many|14|TRBJ2-1|TRBV7-3
ASSLGQGGSYNEQF
>many|12|TRBJ1-6|TRBV27
ASRTPEEDSPLH
>many|15|TRBJ2-2|TRBV18
ASSPLRSGANTGELF
>medium-sized|13|TRBJ2-7|TRBV28
ASSLWGQGAVEQY
>few|16|TRBJ1-6|TRBV18
ASSPREQTGGLNSPLH
>many|16|TRBJ2-2|TRBV12-3/TRBV12-4
ASNRPSGSATNTGELF
>-|11|TRBJ1-1|TRBV10-2
ASSDRGPTEAF
>-|6|TRBJ2-7|TRBV6-1
ASGEQY
>many|16|TRBJ2-1|TRBV28
ASSLFNGRVGAYNEQF
>many|12|TRBJ2-3|TRBV7-2
ASSSGGAADTQY
>many|15|TRBJ2-2|TRBV7-2
ASSLATGLGNTGELF
>many|15|TRBJ2-1|TRBV7-8
ASSLGGGGGGNNEQF